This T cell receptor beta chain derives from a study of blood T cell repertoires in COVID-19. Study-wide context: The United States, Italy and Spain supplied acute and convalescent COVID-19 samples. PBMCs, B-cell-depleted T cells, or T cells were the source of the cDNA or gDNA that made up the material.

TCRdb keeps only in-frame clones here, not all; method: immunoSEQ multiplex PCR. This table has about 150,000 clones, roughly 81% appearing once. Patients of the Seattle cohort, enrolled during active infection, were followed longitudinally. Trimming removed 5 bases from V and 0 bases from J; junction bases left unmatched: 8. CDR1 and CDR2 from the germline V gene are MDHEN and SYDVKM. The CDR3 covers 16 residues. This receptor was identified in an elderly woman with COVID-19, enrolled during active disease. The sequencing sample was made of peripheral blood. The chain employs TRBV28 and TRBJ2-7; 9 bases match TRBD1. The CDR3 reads CASSAPPGQGSYEQYF. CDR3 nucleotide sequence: TGTGCCAGCAGTGCCCCGCCGGGACAGGGCTCCTACGAGCAGTACTTC.